Below, 32 T cell receptor beta chains from the same sample are listed, as sequenced in a study of blood T cell repertoires in COVID-19. Sequencing was performed with immunoSEQ multiplex PCR; in TCRdb, only in-frame clones are kept and a portion is missing. The sample has 450,000 to 500,000 clones; 70% to 90% are singletons. Sequencing used peripheral blood. The receptors come from a human donor in a cohort sampled during active COVID-19.

V is TRBV5-5 and J is TRBJ2-4; 11 bases are a match to TRBD2. Germline V gene sequence: CDR1 SGHKS, CDR2 YYEKEE (reference sequence). This CDR3 is 17 amino acids long. The ends lost 0 bases at V and 3 bases at J; junction bases unmatched: 5. This CDR3 is CASSLVSGRANKNIQYF. The CDR3 DNA reads TGTGCCAGCAGCTTGGTTAGCGGGAGGGCCAACAAAAACATTCAGTACTTC.

This chain joins TRBV5-6 and TRBJ2-1, with D perhaps matching TRBD2 (6 bases). The ends were cut back, 3 bases at V and 6 bases at J, with 19 bases in the middle. The CDR3 sequence is 16 residues long. Germline V gene data show CDR1 as SGHDT and CDR2 as YYEEEE. CDR3: CASSSLRLAFPNEQFF. In DNA, the CDR3 is TGTGCCAGCAGCTCCCTGAGGCTAGCGTTTCCCAATGAGCAGTTCTTC.

In its sample, this clone was seen once. The rearrangement uses TRBV11-1 and TRBJ2-1, with a possible D match to TRBD1 (6 bases). Per germline, CDR1 SGHAT and CDR2 FQDESV (reference sequence). V was trimmed by 5 bases and J by 7 bases, leaving 18 bases between them. The CDR3 contains 15 residues. CDR3 region: CASSKPGQPVNEQFF. CDR3 in DNA: TGTGCCAGCAGCAAGCCGGGACAACCAGTGAATGAGCAGTTCTTC.

The chain joins TRBV5-4 to TRBJ1-6, with D maybe TRBD1 (5 bases). CDR3 length: 14 residues. Germline V CDR1 and CDR2: SGHNT, YYREEE (reference sequence). V was pared by 1 base and J by 8 bases, with 10 bases between. In DNA, the CDR3 is TGTGCCAGCAGCTTGCGCAGGGAAGATTCACCCCTCCACTTT. Translation: CASSLRREDSPLHF.

This chain links TRBV28 with TRBJ2-7, with 7 bases that match TRBD1. The CDR3 covers 14 residues. V trimming: 5 bases; J trimming: 2 bases; junction bases outside the gene matches: 6. Germline CDR1 reads MDHEN; CDR2 reads SYDVKM. The CDR3 here is CASSEQGPTYEQYF. The CDR3 DNA reads as TGTGCCAGCAGTGAACAGGGGCCGACCTACGAGCAGTACTTC.

The chain joins TRBV12-3 or TRBV12-4 to TRBJ1-2; D might be TRBD1 (5 bases). The CDR3 is 13 residues long. Deletions cut 2 bases from V and 8 bases from J, with 12 bases between. This chain's CDR3 is CASSLRGPVGYTF. For the CDR3, the DNA is TGTGCCAGCAGTTTAAGGGGTCCGGTGGGCTACACCTTC.

The chain links TRBV7-2 to TRBJ2-5; no clear D. The CDR3 spans 12 residues. Germline CDR1 and CDR2: SGHTA and FQGNSA. The V end lost 3 bases, the J end lost 0 bases, and 2 bases lay between the germline ends. CDR3 sequence reads: CASSFDQETQYF. CDR3 bases: TGTGCCAGCAGCTTCGACCAAGAGACCCAGTACTTC.

The chain is built from TRBV11-3 and TRBJ2-2, with 8 bases aligning to TRBD2. The CDR3 totals 15 residues. V gave up 5 bases and J gave up 5 bases; unmatched junction bases: 7. Germline V CDR1 and CDR2: SGHNT, YENEEA. This CDR3 reads CASSPGLVETGELFF. CDR3 in DNA: TGTGCCAGCAGCCCGGGACTAGTAGAGACCGGGGAGCTGTTTTTT.

There are a few counts of this clone. The J gene is TRBJ1-6, the V gene TRBV28; 8 bases line up with TRBD1. V shed 3 bases, J shed 9 bases, and the junction held 4 bases outside the gene matches. CDR1 is MDHEN and CDR2 is SYDVKM in the germline V gene. The CDR3 has 14 amino acids. The CDR3 coding sequence is TGTGCCAGCAGTTTGGACAGGGATATTTCACCCCTCCACTTT. Translating it yields CASSLDRDISPLHF.

J is TRBJ1-1 and V is TRBV7-6; 8 bases line up with TRBD1. There are 14 residues in the CDR3. CDR1 and CDR2 from the germline V gene are SGHVS and FNYEAQ. Trimming cost V 4 bases and J 2 bases; bases outside gene matches: 3. The CDR3 reads CASSSDRGNTEAFF. DNA for the CDR3: TGTGCCAGCAGCTCAGACAGGGGAAACACTGAAGCTTTCTTT.

This chain links TRBV5-6 with TRBJ1-1, with D possibly TRBD1 on 5 matching bases. CDR1 is SGHDT, CDR2 YYEEEE, per germline. The CDR3 totals 14 residues. The V and J ends lost 0 bases and 7 bases respectively, with 13 bases between them. The CDR3 loop is CASSLAGQPYEAFF. The CDR3 nucleotides are TGTGCCAGCAGCTTGGCAGGGCAACCCTATGAAGCTTTCTTT.

The chain is built from TRBV28 and TRBJ1-2; TRBD1 is a possible D gene (5 bases). CDR1 is MDHEN and CDR2 is SYDVKM in the germline V gene. Deletions cut 5 bases from V and 0 bases from J, with 16 bases between. The CDR3 is made up of 16 amino acids. CDR3 region: CASSRPQGAPNYGYTF. As DNA, the CDR3 is TGTGCCAGCAGTAGGCCCCAAGGGGCTCCTAACTATGGCTACACCTTC.

The V call is TRBV27, the J call TRBJ1-6; tentatively, D is TRBD1 (6 bases). V was shortened by 6 bases and J by 7 bases, with 19 bases between the two germline ends. Germline V lookup: CDR1 MNHEY, CDR2 SMNVEV (reference sequence). The CDR3 contains 16 residues. The CDR3 protein is CASRPLRGFRNSPLHF. The CDR3, as DNA: TGTGCCAGCAGGCCCCTTAGGGGGTTTCGGAATTCACCCCTCCACTTT.

The chain links TRBV18 to TRBJ1-4; possible D gene TRBD1, 6 bases. The germline gives CDR1 KGHSH, CDR2 LQKENI. This CDR3 has 18 residues. Trimming cost V 3 bases and J 2 bases, with 19 bases left between them. Written as DNA, the CDR3 is TGTGCCAGCTCACCCCTAGGGGGGGCGATTTCGACTAATGAAAAACTGTTTTTT. The encoded protein is CASSPLGGAISTNEKLFF.

The chain joins TRBV19 to TRBJ2-1; 8 nucleotides line up with TRBD2. V dropped 5 bases and J dropped 6; count of bases not matched to a gene: 6. Germline-derived CDR1 and CDR2 are LNHDA and SQIVND (reference sequence). The CDR3 has 14 residues. The CDR3 DNA reads TGTGCCAGTAGTCCAGCGGGGGACTCCAATGAGCAGTTCTTC. It codes for CASSPAGDSNEQFF. Filled out from reference TRBV19 and TRBJ2-1, the complete variable domain reads DGGITQSPKYLFRKEGQNVTLSCEQNLNHDAMYWYRQDPGQGLRLIYYSQIVNDFQKGDIAEGYSVSREKKESFPLTVTSAQKNPTAFYLCASSPAGDSNEQFFGPGTRLTVL.

Only one count was recorded for this clone. The J gene is TRBJ1-1, the V gene TRBV7-8; possible D gene TRBD1, 5 bases. V lost 3 bases, J lost 1 base, and 21 bases lay in between. Germline V lookup: CDR1 SGHVS, CDR2 FQNEAQ. The CDR3 is made up of 18 amino acids. Here the CDR3 reads CASSFLRGVREGNTEAFF. The CDR3 DNA is TGTGCCAGCAGCTTCCTTCGGGGGGTAAGGGAGGGGAACACTGAAGCTTTCTTT.

The chain recombines TRBV3-1 (or the pseudogene TRBV3-2) with TRBJ1-5; the D is unclear. Germline lookup yields CDR1 LGHDT and CDR2 YNNKEL (reference sequence). There are 14 residues in the CDR3. V lost 0 bases and J 6 bases, leaving 9 bases between the germline ends. The CDR3 loop is CASSQDYVSQPQHF. The DNA of the CDR3 is TGTGCCAGCAGCCAAGATTATGTCAGTCAGCCCCAGCATTTT.

This clone was counted once. The chain is built from TRBV7-6 and TRBJ2-5, with TRBD2 matching over 7 bases. V was pared by 5 bases and J by 5 bases, with 11 bases of the junction left unmatched. The CDR3 has 15 residues. Looked up from germline, CDR1 is SGHVS and CDR2 is FNYEAQ. CDR3 nucleotides: TGTGCCAGCAGCCAGCGGGGCCGGGACTGGGAGACCCAGTACTTC. Protein sequence: CASSQRGRDWETQYF. The full variable domain, rest sourced from reference TRBV7-6 and TRBJ2-5, is GAGVSQSPRYKVTKRGQDVALRCDPISGHVSLYWYRQALGQGPEFLTYFNYEAQQDKSGLPNDRFSAERPEGSISTLTIQRTEQRDSAMYRCASSQRGRDWETQYFGPGTRLLVL.

The J gene is TRBJ2-3, the V gene TRBV4-2; 12 nucleotides line up with TRBD2. The length of the CDR3 is 19 residues. The J segment lost 4 bases and the V segment lost 0 bases, leaving 11 bases of the junction unmatched. The germline V gene encodes CDR1 LGHNA and CDR2 YNFKEQ. CDR3 bases: TGTGCCAGCAGCCAAGATCTGCTAGCGGGAGGGCCTATCCCAGATACGCAGTATTTT. As protein: CASSQDLLAGGPIPDTQYF.

The V and J genes are TRBV6-5 and TRBJ1-4; tentatively, D is TRBD1 (6 bases). CDR3 length: 13 amino acids. From germline, CDR1 is MNHEY and CDR2 SVGAGI. Trimming stripped 6 bases from V and 8 bases from J, with 13 bases between. The DNA for the CDR3 is TGTGCCAGCAGGGGGGCAGACCAAGAAAAACTGTTTTTT. It is translated as CASRGADQEKLFF.

The chain is built from TRBV27 and TRBJ2-1, with 12 bases lining up with TRBD1. The germline V gene encodes CDR1 MNHEY and CDR2 SMNVEV (reference sequence). The CDR3 runs to 15 residues. Trimming cost V 3 bases and J 6 bases; bases outside gene matches: 3. CDR3 sequence reads: CASSFRDRGPNEQFF. The DNA of the CDR3 is TGTGCCAGCAGTTTTCGGGACAGGGGGCCCAATGAGCAGTTCTTC.

CDR3 in amino acids: CAQRYVSSGEQYF. CDR3 nucleotide sequence: TGTGCCCAAAGATATGTCTCTAGCGGCGAGCAGTACTTC. The chain has TRBV30 and TRBJ2-7, with 7 bases matching TRBD2. V lost 8 bases, J lost 6 bases, and 13 bases stayed unmatched. Germline V CDR1 and CDR2: GTSNPN, SVGIG (reference sequence). The CDR3 is made up of 13 amino acids.

The chain recombines TRBV27 with TRBJ2-2, with 11 bases lining up with TRBD2. Unmatched junction bases numbered 9, after V lost 3 bases and J lost 3 bases. Germline CDR1 and CDR2: MNHEY and SMNVEV (reference sequence). The CDR3 spans 18 residues. The CDR3 DNA sequence: TGTGCCAGCAGTTTCCTGACTAGCGGGAACGGGGACACCGGGGAGCTGTTTTTT. Protein product: CASSFLTSGNGDTGELFF.

V is TRBV7-2 and J is TRBJ1-2; TRBD1 matches 8 bases. V shed 9 bases, J shed 2 bases, and the junction held 8 bases outside the gene matches. This CDR3 spans 14 amino acids. Germline V gene data show CDR1 as SGHTA and CDR2 as FQGNSA. DNA of the CDR3: TGTGCCAGTGCGAGACAGGGGACGAACTATGGCTACACCTTC. Residues: CASARQGTNYGYTF.

V and J are TRBV5-1 and TRBJ1-2; D may be TRBD1 (5 bases). CDR3 length: 15 residues. Trimming stripped 1 base from V and 5 bases from J, with 15 bases between. CDR1 and CDR2 (germline): SGHRS, YFSETQ. CDR3 region: CASSLFRGELYGYTF. The DNA for the CDR3 is TGCGCCAGCAGCTTGTTTCGGGGGGAGTTGTATGGCTACACCTTC.

The chain combines TRBV5-5 with TRBJ1-2, with TRBD1 identical over 8 bases. Germline assignment: CDR1 SGHKS and CDR2 YYEKEE (reference sequence). V dropped 0 bases and J dropped 2; count of bases not matched to a gene: 6. The CDR3 runs 16 residues. For the CDR3, the DNA is TGTGCCAGCAGCTTGGGACAGGGGATCACCAACTATGGCTACACCTTC. It encodes CASSLGQGITNYGYTF.

The V gene is TRBV6-2 or TRBV6-3, the J gene TRBJ1-5, with unresolved D. The CDR3 loop spans 14 amino acids. V was shortened by 5 bases and J by 3 bases, with 11 bases between the two germline ends. From germline, CDR1 is MNHEY and CDR2 SVGEGT. CDR3 in DNA: TGTGCCAGCAGTAAGAACAGCTTCAATCAGCCCCAGCATTTT. Amino acid sequence: CASSKNSFNQPQHF.

The J gene is TRBJ1-1, the V gene TRBV9; 9 bases line up with TRBD1. This CDR3 is 15 amino acids long. The germline V gene has CDR1 SGDLS and CDR2 YYNGEE. V trimming: 0 bases; J trimming: 3 bases; junction bases outside the gene matches: 3. The CDR3 loop reads CASSVETGGYTEAFF. Here the CDR3 DNA reads TGTGCCAGCAGCGTAGAGACAGGGGGGTACACTGAAGCTTTCTTT.

J is TRBJ1-5 and V is TRBV7-3; TRBD1 is a possible D gene (5 bases). Germline CDR1 reads SGHTA; CDR2 reads FQGTGA. The CDR3 consists of 18 residues. Between the trimmed V and J ends, which lost 5 bases and 3 bases, there was a span of 23 bases. This CDR3 is CASSRPDSDPINNQPQHF. The CDR3 nucleotides are TGTGCCAGCAGCCGACCCGACAGCGATCCTATTAACAATCAGCCCCAGCATTTT.

A word on this clone: At the DNA level, this CDR3 is encoded by other sequences in the same sample as well. CDR3 region: CASSRVSDRTNYGYTF. The DNA of the CDR3 is TGTGCCAGCAGCAGGGTCTCGGACAGAACTAACTATGGCTACACCTTC. The rearrangement uses TRBV21-1 and TRBJ1-2; no check of the table's D call, TRBD1, against the DNA was made. TRBV21-1 is noted as a pseudogene. CDR3 length: 16 residues.

The chain carries TRBV2 and TRBJ1-5; 7 bases map to TRBD1. V shed 9 bases and J 2 bases; nucleotides not matched to a gene: 10. There are 15 residues in the CDR3. The germline CDR1 and CDR2 sequences are SNHLY and FYNNEI. CDR3 sequence: CASRQGIVGNQPQHF. The CDR3 DNA follows: TGTGCCAGTCGACAGGGCATTGTGGGCAATCAGCCCCAGCATTTT.

The CDR3 coding sequence is TGTGCCAGTAGTATAGACCCCGGACAGGGGTCGAGAACTGAAGCTTTCTTT. It encodes CASSIDPGQGSRTEAFF. The chain couples TRBV19 to TRBJ1-1; TRBD1 matches 9 bases. Germline V CDR1 and CDR2: LNHDA, SQIVND (reference sequence). CDR3 length equals 17 residues. With 0 bases clipped from V and 5 bases from J, the junction kept 10 bases outside the gene matches.